This record looks at one T cell receptor (beta chain) sequence and its context. The antigen remains undetermined. Here immunoSEQ multiplex PCR was the method, and the copy in TCRdb shows in-frame clones only, minus some. Here the sample spans about 140,000 clones, about 86% being singletons. This sample was included in a study of T cell responses to AZD1222 COVID-19 vaccine. Background on the study: Timing groups of about 4 and about 12 weeks for second doses were pooled. Findings of the study overall: Repertoire sampling happened only post peak T cell response. Donors were chiefly white British, with a greater number of females, and clonal diversity was perhaps underestimated. Only a handful of AZD1222 recipients tested seropositive at baseline.

The length of the CDR3 is 13 residues. V was clipped by 2 bases and J by 0 bases, with 4 bases between them. This chain uses TRBV12-3 or TRBV12-4 with TRBJ1-1; D gene unclear. The sequence was obtained from an adult in good health. The sample consisted of peripheral blood, taken on day 0 of AZD1222 vaccination. The CDR3 loop reads CASSLKVNTEAFF. The DNA for the CDR3 is TGTGCCAGCAGTTTAAAGGTGAACACTGAAGCTTTCTTT.